Each of the 5 T cell receptor beta chains below was sequenced from the same sample in a study of blood T cell repertoires in COVID-19. Measured with immunoSEQ multiplex PCR; TCRdb has only the in-frame clones, and not every one. This repertoire shows some 200,000 clones, more than 70% found once; its top ten account for approximately 7.6%. Sequenced: PBMCs or T cells enriched from blood (not recorded which). These receptors were collected from a woman between 18 and 29 years old who had recovered from COVID-19.

This clone was observed once. This rearrangement joins TRBV24-1 to TRBJ2-3; D not resolved. CDR3 size: 13 residues. V was clipped by 5 bases and J by 2 bases, with 7 bases between them. CDR1 and CDR2 from the germline V gene are KGHDR and SFDVKD. The CDR3 DNA is TGTGCCACCAGTGCCCAGTTCACAGATACGCAGTATTTT. Its protein is CATSAQFTDTQYF.

The J gene is TRBJ1-2, the V gene TRBV9, with D perhaps matching TRBD1 (5 bases). Germline CDR1 and CDR2: SGDLS and YYNGEE. With 3 bases removed from V and 2 bases from J, the gap between germline ends came to 11 bases. This CDR3 has 14 amino acids. The CDR3 region has the DNA TGTGCCAGCAGCGACCCAGGACAAAACTATGGCTACACCTTC. Translation gives CASSDPGQNYGYTF.

The chain has TRBV9 and TRBJ1-2; D possibly corresponds to TRBD1 (6 bases). Per the germline V gene, CDR1 is SGDLS and CDR2 is YYNGEE. The CDR3 is 13 amino acids. Trimming took off 6 bases at V and 3 bases at J, with 12 bases between the two ends. For the CDR3, the DNA is TGTGCCAGCACTAAACAGGGCGACTATGGCTACACCTTC. It translates to CASTKQGDYGYTF.

The chain couples TRBV5-1 to TRBJ2-7; the match to TRBD1 covers 9 bases. The germline V gene has CDR1 SGHRS and CDR2 YFSETQ. The ends lost 4 bases at V and 3 bases at J; junction bases unmatched: 8. The CDR3 is made up of 15 amino acids. In DNA form, the CDR3 reads TGCGCCAGCAGCAAATTGGGACAGGGAAGCTACGAGCAGTACTTC. As protein: CASSKLGQGSYEQYF. Based on the CDR3 plus reference TRBV5-1 and TRBJ2-7, the full variable domain is KAGVTQTPRYLIKTRGQQVTLSCSPISGHRSVSWYQQTPGQGLQFLFEYFSETQRNKGNFPGRFSGRQFSNSRSEMNVSTLELGDSALYLCASSKLGQGSYEQYFGPGTRLTVT.

The V call is TRBV6-5, the J call TRBJ1-1; 10 bases are shared with TRBD1. The CDR3 is 15 amino acids. Trimming took 6 bases from V and 3 from J; bases not matched to a gene: 7. Germline CDR1 and CDR2: MNHEY and SVGAGI. The CDR3 DNA reads as TGTGCCAGCAGCCCCGGGACAGGGGTACACACTGAAGCTTTCTTT. This gives the protein CASSPGTGVHTEAFF.